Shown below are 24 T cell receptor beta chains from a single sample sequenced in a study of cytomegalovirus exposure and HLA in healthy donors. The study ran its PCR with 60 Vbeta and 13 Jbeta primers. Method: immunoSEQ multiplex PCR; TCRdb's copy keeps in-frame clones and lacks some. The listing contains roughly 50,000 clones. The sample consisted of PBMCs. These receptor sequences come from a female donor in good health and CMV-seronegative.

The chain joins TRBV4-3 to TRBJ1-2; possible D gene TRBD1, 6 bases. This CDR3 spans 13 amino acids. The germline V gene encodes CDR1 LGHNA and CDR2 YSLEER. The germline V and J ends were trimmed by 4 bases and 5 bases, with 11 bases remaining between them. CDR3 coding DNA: TGCGCCAGCAGCCGGGCTAGGGGGTATGGCTACACCTTC. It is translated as CASSRARGYGYTF.

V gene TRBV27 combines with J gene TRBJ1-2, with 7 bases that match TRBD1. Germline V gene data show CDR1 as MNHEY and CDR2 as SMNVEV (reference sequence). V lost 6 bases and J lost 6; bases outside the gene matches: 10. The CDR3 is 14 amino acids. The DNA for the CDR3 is TGTGCCAGCAGCTTAATCCCCGGGACAGATGGCTACACCTTC. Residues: CASSLIPGTDGYTF.

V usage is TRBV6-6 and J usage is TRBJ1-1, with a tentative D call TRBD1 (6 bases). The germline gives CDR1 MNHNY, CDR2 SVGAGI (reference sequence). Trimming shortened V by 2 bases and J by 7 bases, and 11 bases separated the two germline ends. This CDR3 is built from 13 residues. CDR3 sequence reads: CASSYGQGHEAFF. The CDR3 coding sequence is TGTGCCAGCAGTTACGGGCAGGGGCATGAAGCTTTCTTT.

The CDR3 loop reads CASSLSGGAYEQYF. CDR3 bases: TGTGCCAGCAGCTTGTCAGGGGGCGCGTACGAGCAGTACTTC. The chain links TRBV7-2 to TRBJ2-7; the match to TRBD1 covers 8 bases. V trimming: 3 bases; J trimming: 4 bases; junction bases outside the gene matches: 5. Germline assignment: CDR1 SGHTA and CDR2 FQGNSA. CDR3 size: 14 residues.

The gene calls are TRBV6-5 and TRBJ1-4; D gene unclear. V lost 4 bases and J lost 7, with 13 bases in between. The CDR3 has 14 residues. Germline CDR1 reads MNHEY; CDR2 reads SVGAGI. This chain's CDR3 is CASSSRTVSEKLFF. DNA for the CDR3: TGTGCCAGCAGTTCCCGCACCGTGAGTGAAAAACTGTTTTTT.

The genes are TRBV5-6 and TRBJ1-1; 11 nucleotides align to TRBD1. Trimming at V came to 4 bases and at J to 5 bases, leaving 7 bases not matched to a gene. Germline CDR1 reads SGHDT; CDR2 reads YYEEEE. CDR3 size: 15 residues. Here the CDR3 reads CASSPGQGAGTEAFF. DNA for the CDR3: TGTGCCAGCAGCCCAGGACAGGGGGCTGGTACTGAAGCTTTCTTT.

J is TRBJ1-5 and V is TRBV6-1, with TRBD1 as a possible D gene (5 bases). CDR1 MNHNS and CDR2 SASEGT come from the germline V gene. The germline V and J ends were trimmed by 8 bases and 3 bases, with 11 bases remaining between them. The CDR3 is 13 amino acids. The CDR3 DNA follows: TGTGCCAGCCACCGACAGACCAATCAGCCCCAGCATTTT. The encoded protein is CASHRQTNQPQHF.

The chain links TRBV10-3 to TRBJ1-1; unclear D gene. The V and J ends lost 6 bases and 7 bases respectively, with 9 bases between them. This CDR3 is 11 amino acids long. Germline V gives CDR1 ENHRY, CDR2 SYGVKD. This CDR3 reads CAISREGEAFF. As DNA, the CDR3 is TGTGCCATCAGCCGGGAGGGTGAAGCTTTCTTT.

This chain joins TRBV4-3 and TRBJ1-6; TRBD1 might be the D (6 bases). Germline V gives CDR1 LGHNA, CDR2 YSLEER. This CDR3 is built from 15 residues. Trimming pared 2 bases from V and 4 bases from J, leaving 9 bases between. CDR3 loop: CASSQLTGYNSPLHF. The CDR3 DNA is TGCGCCAGCAGCCAATTAACAGGGTATAATTCACCCCTCCACTTT.

CDR3: CASSMQGSMGKLFF. CDR3 in DNA: TGTGCCAGTAGTATGCAGGGGAGTATGGGAAAACTGTTTTTT. This sequence joins TRBV19 and TRBJ1-4; a weak D match, TRBD1 (6 bases). The germline V and J ends were trimmed by 3 bases and 10 bases, with 15 bases remaining between them. Germline V gene sequence: CDR1 LNHDA, CDR2 SQIVND (reference sequence). The CDR3 runs to 14 residues.

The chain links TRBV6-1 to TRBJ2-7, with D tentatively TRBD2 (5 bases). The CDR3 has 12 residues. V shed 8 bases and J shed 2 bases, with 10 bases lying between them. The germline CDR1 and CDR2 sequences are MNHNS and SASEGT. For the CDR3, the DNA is TGTGCCAGCGGGGAGAGCGCCTACGAGCAGTACTTC. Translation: CASGESAYEQYF.

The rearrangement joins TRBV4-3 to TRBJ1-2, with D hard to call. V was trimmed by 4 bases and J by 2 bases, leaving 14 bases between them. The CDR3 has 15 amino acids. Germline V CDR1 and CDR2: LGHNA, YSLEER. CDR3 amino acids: CASSRGNHLNYGYTF. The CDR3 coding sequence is TGCGCCAGCAGCCGCGGGAATCACCTGAACTATGGCTACACCTTC.

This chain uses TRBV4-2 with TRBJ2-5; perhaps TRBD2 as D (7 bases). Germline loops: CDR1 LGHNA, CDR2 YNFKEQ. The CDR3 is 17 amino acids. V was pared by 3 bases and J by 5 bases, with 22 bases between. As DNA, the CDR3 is TGTGCCAGCAGCCAGACTCGCCGGGGGGCCCCCGCGGAGACCCAGTACTTC. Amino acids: CASSQTRRGAPAETQYF.

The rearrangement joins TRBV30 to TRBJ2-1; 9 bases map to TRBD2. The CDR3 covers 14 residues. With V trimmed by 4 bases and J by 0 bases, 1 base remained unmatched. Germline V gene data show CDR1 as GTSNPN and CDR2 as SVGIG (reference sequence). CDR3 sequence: CAWKRGVSYNEQFF. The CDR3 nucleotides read TGTGCCTGGAAGCGGGGGGTCTCCTACAATGAGCAGTTCTTC. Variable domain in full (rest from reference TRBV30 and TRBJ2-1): SQTIHQWPATLVQPVGSPLSLECTVEGTSNPNLYWYRQAAGRGLQLLFYSVGIGQISSEVPQNLSASRPQDRQFILSSKKLLLSDSGFYLCAWKRGVSYNEQFFGPGTRLTVL.

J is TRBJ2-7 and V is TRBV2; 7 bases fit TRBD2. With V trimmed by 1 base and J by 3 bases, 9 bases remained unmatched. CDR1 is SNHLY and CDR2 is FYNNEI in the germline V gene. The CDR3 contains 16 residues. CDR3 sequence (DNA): TGTGCCAGCAGTGAAGTTCCGGCTAGCGGCGACTACGAGCAGTACTTC. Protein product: CASSEVPASGDYEQYF.

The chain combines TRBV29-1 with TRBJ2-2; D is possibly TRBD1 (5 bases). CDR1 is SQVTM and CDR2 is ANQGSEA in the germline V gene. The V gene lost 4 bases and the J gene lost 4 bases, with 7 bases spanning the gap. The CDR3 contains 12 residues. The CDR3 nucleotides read TGCAGCGTTGGACAGCCCACCGGGGAGCTGTTTTTT. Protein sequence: CSVGQPTGELFF.

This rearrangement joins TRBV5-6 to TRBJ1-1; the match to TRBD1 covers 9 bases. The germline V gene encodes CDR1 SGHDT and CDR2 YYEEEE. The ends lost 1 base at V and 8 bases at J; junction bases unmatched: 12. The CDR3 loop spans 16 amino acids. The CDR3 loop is CASSLIPGQGSNEAFF. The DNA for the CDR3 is TGTGCCAGCAGCTTGATCCCGGGACAGGGTTCTAACGAAGCTTTCTTT.

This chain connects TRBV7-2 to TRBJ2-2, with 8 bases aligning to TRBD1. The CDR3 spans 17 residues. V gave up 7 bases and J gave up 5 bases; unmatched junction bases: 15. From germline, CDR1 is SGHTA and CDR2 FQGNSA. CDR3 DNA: TGTGCCAGCATCCTCGGACAGGGTTCCTTTATTACCGGGGAGCTGTTTTTT. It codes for CASILGQGSFITGELFF. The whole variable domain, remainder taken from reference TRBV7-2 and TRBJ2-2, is GAGVSQSPSNKVTEKGKDVELRCDPISGHTALYWYRQSLGQGLEFLIYFQGNSAPDKSGLPSDRFSAERTGGSVSTLTIQRTQQEDSAVYLCASILGQGSFITGELFFGEGSRLTVL.

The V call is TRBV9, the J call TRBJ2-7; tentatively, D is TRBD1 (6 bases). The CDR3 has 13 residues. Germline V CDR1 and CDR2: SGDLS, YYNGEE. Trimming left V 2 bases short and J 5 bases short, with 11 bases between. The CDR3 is CASSVDRLHEQYF. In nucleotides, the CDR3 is TGTGCCAGCAGCGTTGACAGGTTGCACGAGCAGTACTTC. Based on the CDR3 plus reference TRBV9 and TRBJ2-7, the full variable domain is DSGVTQTPKHLITATGQRVTLRCSPRSGDLSVYWYQQSLDQGLQFLIQYYNGEERAKGNILERFSAQQFPDLHSELNLSSLELGDSALYFCASSVDRLHEQYFGPGTRLTVT.

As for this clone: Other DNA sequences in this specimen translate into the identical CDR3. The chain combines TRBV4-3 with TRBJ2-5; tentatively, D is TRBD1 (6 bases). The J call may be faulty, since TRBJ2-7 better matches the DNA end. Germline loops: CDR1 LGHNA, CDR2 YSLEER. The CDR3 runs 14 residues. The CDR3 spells CASSQMDSSYEQYF. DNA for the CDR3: TGCGCCAGCAGCCAAATGGACAGTTCCTACGAGCAGTACTTC.

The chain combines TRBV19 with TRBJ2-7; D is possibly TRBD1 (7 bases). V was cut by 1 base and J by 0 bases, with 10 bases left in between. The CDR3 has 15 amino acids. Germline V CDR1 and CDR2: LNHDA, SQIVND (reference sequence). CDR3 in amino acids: CASSIAGGGSYEQYF. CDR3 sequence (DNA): TGTGCCAGTAGTATAGCAGGGGGAGGCTCCTACGAGCAGTACTTC.

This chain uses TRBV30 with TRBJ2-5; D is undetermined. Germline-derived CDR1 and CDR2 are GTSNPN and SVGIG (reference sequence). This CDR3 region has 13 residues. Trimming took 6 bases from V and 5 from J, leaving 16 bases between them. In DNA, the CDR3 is TGTGCCTGCTTCATTGGGCTCCGGGAGACCCAGTACTTC. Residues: CACFIGLRETQYF.

The CDR3 DNA follows: TGTGCCAGCAACCTAGCGGGAGTCGACGAGCAGTACTTC. Translating it yields CASNLAGVDEQYF. The chain couples TRBV28 to TRBJ2-5; the match to TRBD2 covers 10 bases. The assigned J gene may be wrong: the sequence end matches TRBJ2-7 better. Germline V CDR1 and CDR2: MDHEN, SYDVKM. CDR3 length: 13 amino acids.

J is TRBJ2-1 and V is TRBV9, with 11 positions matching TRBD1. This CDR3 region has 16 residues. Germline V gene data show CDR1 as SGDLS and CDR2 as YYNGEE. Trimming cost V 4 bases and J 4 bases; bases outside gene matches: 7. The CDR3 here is CASSPRGQGVYNEQFF. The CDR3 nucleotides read TGTGCCAGCAGCCCCCGGGGACAGGGGGTTTACAATGAGCAGTTCTTC.